The 2 T cell receptor beta chains below were found in one sample sequenced in a study of blood T cell repertoires in COVID-19. Clones were sequenced by immunoSEQ multiplex PCR, and TCRdb holds only the in-frame ones, with some missing. This table holds approximately 250,000 clones, approximately 89% found once. The sequencing sample was made of peripheral blood. The source is a man between 40 and 49 years old with active or convalescent COVID-19.

V is TRBV11-3 and J is TRBJ2-1, with D maybe TRBD2 (6 bases). V dropped 1 base and J dropped 4 bases, with 14 bases sitting between them. The germline V gene encodes CDR1 SGHNT and CDR2 YENEEA. This CDR3 contains 16 residues. The CDR3 loop is CASSLAPGSAYNEQFF. CDR3 sequence (DNA): TGTGCCAGCAGCTTAGCCCCCGGGAGCGCGTACAATGAGCAGTTCTTC. The full variable domain, completed using reference TRBV11-3 and TRBJ2-1, is EAGVVQSPRYKIIEKKQPVAFWCNPISGHNTLYWYLQNLGQGPELLIRYENEEAVDDSQLPKDRFSAERLKGVDSTLKIQPAELGDSAVYLCASSLAPGSAYNEQFFGPGTRLTVL.

The chain employs TRBV30 and TRBJ2-2; maybe TRBD1 (5 bases). This CDR3 region has 13 residues. The germline V gene has CDR1 GTSNPN and CDR2 SVGIG (reference sequence). V lost 4 bases, J lost 6 bases, and 12 bases lay in between. CDR3 amino acids: CAWMQGRAGELFF. CDR3 nucleotide sequence: TGTGCCTGGATGCAGGGTAGGGCCGGGGAGCTGTTTTTT.